One and the same sample provided the 28 T cell receptor beta chains below, sequenced in a study of T cell responses to AZD1222 COVID-19 vaccine. This table comes from immunoSEQ multiplex PCR, and its TCRdb copy is limited to in-frame clones, with some not included. The table has approximately 260,000 clones, more than 80% seen once; the top ten hold around 0.58%. Sequenced material: peripheral blood, taken on day 0 of AZD1222 vaccination. The receptors stem from an adult in good health.

This chain uses TRBV5-6 with TRBJ1-1; D is ambiguous. CDR3 length equals 13 residues. V lost 0 bases to trimming and J lost 1 base, with 4 bases between them. Germline V gene lookup returns CDR1 SGHDT and CDR2 YYEEEE. As DNA, the CDR3 is TGTGCCAGCAGCTTGGGACGGAACACTGAAGCTTTCTTT. This gives the protein CASSLGRNTEAFF.

The chain has TRBV29-1 and TRBJ2-7; no reliable D call. The CDR3 covers 13 residues. Germline assignment: CDR1 SQVTM and CDR2 ANQGSEA. Trimming left V 4 bases short and J 0 bases short, with 10 bases between. CDR3 loop: CSVVHLSSYEQYF. CDR3 coding DNA: TGCAGCGTTGTCCACCTGTCCTCCTACGAGCAGTACTTC.

The chain uses TRBV9 and TRBJ2-2; TRBD2 matches 12 bases. V was clipped by 4 bases and J by 4 bases; unmatched bases: 2. The CDR3 covers 15 residues. From germline, CDR1 is SGDLS and CDR2 YYNGEE. CDR3 bases: TGTGCCAGCAGCACGGGACTAGCGGGCACCGGGGAGCTGTTTTTT. Translated: CASSTGLAGTGELFF.

The chain joins TRBV9 to TRBJ2-1, with 8 bases aligning to TRBD2. The germline V gene encodes CDR1 SGDLS and CDR2 YYNGEE. This CDR3 has 16 residues. Trimming removed 3 bases from V and 2 bases from J; junction bases left unmatched: 7. The CDR3 coding sequence is TGTGCCAGCAGCGGCCCTAGGCGGGGGGCCTACAATGAGCAGTTCTTC. Its protein is CASSGPRRGAYNEQFF. The whole variable domain, remainder taken from reference TRBV9 and TRBJ2-1, is DSGVTQTPKHLITATGQRVTLRCSPRSGDLSVYWYQQSLDQGLQFLIQYYNGEERAKGNILERFSAQQFPDLHSELNLSSLELGDSALYFCASSGPRRGAYNEQFFGPGTRLTVL.

This chain uses TRBV19 with TRBJ2-5, with D possibly called TRBD1 or TRBD2 (6 bases each). Germline loops: CDR1 LNHDA, CDR2 SQIVND (reference sequence). Deletions cut 6 bases from V and 4 bases from J, with 15 bases between. This CDR3 spans 14 amino acids. CDR3 sequence reads: CASSTPGGGETQYF. The DNA of the CDR3 is TGTGCCAGTAGCACTCCCGGGGGCGGAGAGACCCAGTACTTC.

The V and J genes are TRBV3-1 (or the pseudogene TRBV3-2) and TRBJ2-7; D unresolved. V lost 4 bases to trimming and J lost 3 bases, with 7 bases between them. The germline V gene has CDR1 LGHDT and CDR2 YNNKEL (reference sequence). The CDR3 loop spans 12 amino acids. The CDR3: CASSLGRYEQYF. CDR3 DNA sequence: TGTGCCAGCAGCCTCGGGCGCTACGAGCAGTACTTC.

The V call is TRBV27, the J call TRBJ1-6, with D tentatively TRBD1 (6 bases). This CDR3 spans 16 amino acids. Trimming cost V 7 bases and J 8 bases, with 21 bases left between them. The germline V gene encodes CDR1 MNHEY and CDR2 SMNVEV (reference sequence). The CDR3 protein is CASKTTVGGLDSPLHF. For the CDR3, the DNA is TGTGCCAGCAAGACGACCGTGGGGGGGCTTGATTCACCCCTCCACTTT.

This chain uses TRBV5-1 with TRBJ2-2; no definite D call. The germline V gene encodes CDR1 SGHRS and CDR2 YFSETQ. CDR3 size: 13 residues. Trimming left V 2 bases short and J 4 bases short, with 6 bases between. CDR3 residues: CASSLVPTGELFF. For the CDR3, the DNA is TGCGCCAGCAGCTTAGTGCCCACCGGGGAGCTGTTTTTT.

V usage is TRBV28 and J usage is TRBJ1-1; possibly TRBD1 for D (6 bases). The CDR3 runs to 14 residues. CDR1 and CDR2 from the germline V gene are MDHEN and SYDVKM. V was pared by 4 bases and J by 11 bases, with 20 bases between. CDR3 amino acids: CASSSPDRRSGAFF. CDR3 DNA: TGTGCCAGCAGTTCACCCGACAGGCGATCGGGCGCTTTCTTT.

The chain couples TRBV5-1 to TRBJ2-4; 9 bases are a match to TRBD2. The CDR3 covers 20 residues. Trimming cost V 0 bases and J 0 bases; bases outside gene matches: 13. Germline V gene sequence: CDR1 SGHRS, CDR2 YFSETQ. This chain's CDR3 is CASSLAVGLAGSGAKNIQYF. The CDR3 bases are TGCGCCAGCAGCTTGGCCGTGGGGCTAGCGGGATCCGGAGCCAAAAACATTCAGTACTTC.

The chain is built from TRBV28 and TRBJ1-2, with TRBD1 identical over 7 bases. The CDR3 consists of 15 residues. Germline CDR1 reads MDHEN; CDR2 reads SYDVKM. V dropped 2 bases and J dropped 7; count of bases not matched to a gene: 10. This CDR3 is CASSLPSYRGGGYTF. For the CDR3, the DNA is TGTGCCAGCAGTTTACCCTCCTACAGGGGAGGTGGCTACACCTTC.

This rearrangement joins TRBV28 to TRBJ1-2; 7 nucleotides agree with TRBD1. Germline CDR1 MDHEN, CDR2 SYDVKM. With 8 bases clipped from V and 4 bases from J, the junction kept 4 bases outside the gene matches. CDR3 size: 12 residues. The CDR3 sequence is CASSDRIYGYTF. DNA for the CDR3: TGTGCCAGCTCGGACAGGATCTATGGCTACACCTTC.

CDR3 in amino acids: CASSSGIITDTQYF. The CDR3 bases are TGCGCCAGCAGCTCCGGGATAATCACAGATACGCAGTATTTT. This sequence joins TRBV5-1 and TRBJ2-3; D may be TRBD2 (5 bases). The CDR3 runs to 14 residues. Trimming removed 3 bases from V and 2 bases from J, with 10 bases in between. Germline V gene sequence: CDR1 SGHRS, CDR2 YFSETQ.

This clone was seen only once. The rearrangement uses TRBV18 and TRBJ1-4, with a weak D call TRBD1 (6 bases). In germline, CDR1 is KGHSH, CDR2 LQKENI. The V end lost 2 bases, the J end lost 5 bases, and 12 bases lay between the germline ends. The CDR3 loop spans 15 amino acids. For the CDR3, the DNA is TGTGCCAGCTCACCAGGTAGACAGGAAAATGAAAAACTGTTTTTT. Its translation: CASSPGRQENEKLFF. Together with reference TRBV18 and TRBJ1-4, the CDR3 gives the full variable domain: NAGVMQNPRHLVRRRGQEARLRCSPMKGHSHVYWYRQLPEEGLKFMVYLQKENIIDESGMPKERFSAEFPKEGPSILRIQQVVRGDSAAYFCASSPGRQENEKLFFGSGTQLSVL.

This clone showed up just once. The rearrangement joins TRBV5-3 to TRBJ2-7; 7 nucleotides line up with TRBD2. TRBV5-3 is labeled an ORF, and its function is uncertain. There are 14 residues in the CDR3. With V trimmed by 2 bases and J by 0 bases, 2 bases remained unmatched. CDR3 sequence reads: CARSFRGSSYEQYF. CDR3 DNA sequence: TGTGCCAGAAGCTTCCGCGGGAGCTCCTACGAGCAGTACTTC.

The J gene is TRBJ2-7, the V gene TRBV5-1; tentatively, D is TRBD1 or TRBD2 (5 bases each). The germline gives CDR1 SGHRS, CDR2 YFSETQ. The V end was cut by 2 bases, the J end by 5 bases, with 11 bases between. This CDR3 comprises 13 residues. This CDR3 is CASSFSGSNEQYF. The CDR3 DNA reads as TGCGCCAGCAGCTTTTCAGGGAGCAACGAGCAGTACTTC.

This clone appeared a single time. The chain links TRBV28 to TRBJ1-2; tentative D call: TRBD1 (5 bases). Germline V gives CDR1 MDHEN, CDR2 SYDVKM. Trimming took 8 bases from V and 1 from J, leaving 8 bases between them. This CDR3 has 12 residues. The DNA for the CDR3 is TGTGCCAGCTTTGACAGTAACTATGGCTACACCTTC. Translated, it gives CASFDSNYGYTF.

V usage is TRBV28 and J usage is TRBJ2-1; 9 bases match TRBD2. The length of the CDR3 is 17 residues. Germline lookup yields CDR1 MDHEN and CDR2 SYDVKM. V lost 4 bases and J lost 9; bases outside the gene matches: 16. For the CDR3, the DNA is TGTGCCAGCAGTTCCTTTGGTTGGCGGGGGGGTGGTGGTGAGCAGTTCTTC. Its protein is CASSSFGWRGGGGEQFF.

J is TRBJ2-3 and V is TRBV6-5, with D unresolved. Germline assignment: CDR1 MNHEY and CDR2 SVGAGI. V lost 6 bases and J 0 bases, leaving 13 bases between the germline ends. The CDR3 contains 15 residues. The CDR3 DNA sequence: TGTGCCAGCAGGGTTTCTCTATCTAGCACAGATACGCAGTATTTT. Its translation: CASRVSLSSTDTQYF.

V is TRBV28 and J is TRBJ1-2; D possibly corresponds to TRBD1 (5 bases). Trimming left V 10 bases short and J 0 bases short, with 12 bases between. Germline loops: CDR1 MDHEN, CDR2 SYDVKM. This CDR3 contains 13 residues. CDR3 bases: TGTGCCACCAGGGTAGCATCTAACTATGGCTACACCTTC. Protein: CATRVASNYGYTF.

The chain uses TRBV6-1 and TRBJ2-1, with 9 bases matching TRBD1. Trimming removed 1 base from V and 12 bases from J; junction bases left unmatched: 10. This CDR3 spans 15 amino acids. Germline CDR1 is MNHNS and CDR2 is SASEGT. CDR3 coding DNA: TGTGCCAGCAGTGAAGGGACAGGGGCTATAGTATGGCAGTTCTTC. Translated, it gives CASSEGTGAIVWQFF.

This sequence joins TRBV28 and TRBJ1-1; D remains unclear. There are 14 residues in the CDR3. The germline V gene has CDR1 MDHEN and CDR2 SYDVKM. Trimming left V 6 bases short and J 8 bases short, with 19 bases between. The CDR3 reads CASSSLTRTEEAFF. The CDR3 DNA follows: TGTGCCAGCAGCAGTTTAACGCGGACGGAAGAAGCTTTCTTT.

The chain recombines TRBV5-4 with TRBJ2-7; perhaps TRBD1 as D (6 bases). This CDR3 contains 13 residues. The germline gives CDR1 SGHNT, CDR2 YYREEE (reference sequence). The V gene lost 4 bases and the J gene lost 5 bases, with 13 bases spanning the gap. This chain's CDR3 is CASSSTGSDEQYF. For the CDR3, the DNA is TGTGCCAGCAGCAGCACAGGGAGCGACGAGCAGTACTTC.

This sequence joins TRBV28 and TRBJ2-5, with TRBD1 matching 8 bases. CDR1 is MDHEN, CDR2 SYDVKM, per germline. After removal of 7 bases from V and 5 bases from J, the junction contained 12 bases not matched to a gene. The CDR3 loop spans 15 amino acids. This CDR3 reads CASTRGRTRAETQYF. DNA for the CDR3: TGTGCCAGCACCAGGGGGCGGACGAGGGCCGAGACCCAGTACTTC.

In nucleotides, the CDR3 is TGTGCCAGCAGCTTCAGGGGGGACAGGGCCTATGGCTACACCTTC. Protein: CASSFRGDRAYGYTF. V is TRBV11-1 and J is TRBJ1-2, with 9 bases fitting TRBD1. This CDR3 has 15 residues. V trimming: 3 bases; J trimming: 4 bases; junction bases outside the gene matches: 6. Germline CDR1 SGHAT, CDR2 FQDESV (reference sequence).

This clone was counted once. The CDR3 sequence is CAISESLLAGDAGELFF. The CDR3 bases are TGTGCCATCAGTGAGTCCCTACTAGCGGGAGACGCCGGGGAGCTGTTTTTT. J is TRBJ2-2 and V is TRBV10-3, with 11 bases that match TRBD2. This CDR3 is 17 amino acids long. V was clipped by 0 bases and J by 6 bases; unmatched bases: 6. CDR1 ENHRY and CDR2 SYGVKD come from the germline V gene.

The J gene is TRBJ2-5, the V gene TRBV6-6; TRBD1 is a possible D gene (5 bases). The V end was cut by 2 bases, the J end by 5 bases, with 9 bases between. The germline CDR1 and CDR2 sequences are MNHNY and SVGAGI (reference sequence). This CDR3 has 13 residues. Here the CDR3 DNA reads TGTGCCAGCAGTTACCAATCAGGGGAGACCCAGTACTTC. Translation: CASSYQSGETQYF.

J is TRBJ2-7 and V is TRBV6-5, with 9 bases fitting TRBD2. The germline gives CDR1 MNHEY, CDR2 SVGAGI. The CDR3 totals 15 residues. Germline trimming cut 6 bases from V and 2 bases from J; bases unmatched to any gene: 8. The CDR3 region has the DNA TGTGCCAGCAGCTCCGGGACTAGCATCCCCTACGAGCAGTACTTC. It translates to CASSSGTSIPYEQYF.